This T cell receptor (beta chain) was identified during a study of CD8+ T cells in alopecia areata. As for the study in general: Treatment of the treated patients consisted of oral tofacitinib, 5 to 10 mg twice daily. Severity was scored as percentage of affected scalp area in treated patients. Broader study findings: While patients received tofacitinib, many expanded lesional clones remained present in scalp and blood. TCRs were shared less clearly across patients than in mice, possibly for HLA-related reasons.

Treatment: oral pan-JAK inhibitor, 5-10 mg twice daily. In germline, CDR1 is MNHEY, CDR2 SMNVEV (reference sequence). V lost 5 bases to trimming and J lost 8 bases; unmatched junction nucleotides: 16. The CDR3 consists of 17 residues. Points on this clone: Its specificity is unknown.

Extracted RNA was reverse transcribed into cDNA, the sequencing template. Generated by immunoSEQ multiplex PCR, the TCRdb table keeps only in-frame clones and is missing some. The repertoire holds 35,000 to 50,000 clones, with roughly 92% as singletons. The TCR sequence derives from a human donor with alopecia areata. The chain employs TRBV27 and TRBJ2-4, with 9 bases identical to TRBD2. The sequences come from CD8+ T cells sorted from blood, collected at week 24, from a patient treated with tofacitinib. The CDR3 region has the DNA TGTGCCAGCAGTCTCCGTGGGGTAGCGGGGGATGGGGACATTCAGTACTTC. As protein: CASSLRGVAGDGDIQYF.